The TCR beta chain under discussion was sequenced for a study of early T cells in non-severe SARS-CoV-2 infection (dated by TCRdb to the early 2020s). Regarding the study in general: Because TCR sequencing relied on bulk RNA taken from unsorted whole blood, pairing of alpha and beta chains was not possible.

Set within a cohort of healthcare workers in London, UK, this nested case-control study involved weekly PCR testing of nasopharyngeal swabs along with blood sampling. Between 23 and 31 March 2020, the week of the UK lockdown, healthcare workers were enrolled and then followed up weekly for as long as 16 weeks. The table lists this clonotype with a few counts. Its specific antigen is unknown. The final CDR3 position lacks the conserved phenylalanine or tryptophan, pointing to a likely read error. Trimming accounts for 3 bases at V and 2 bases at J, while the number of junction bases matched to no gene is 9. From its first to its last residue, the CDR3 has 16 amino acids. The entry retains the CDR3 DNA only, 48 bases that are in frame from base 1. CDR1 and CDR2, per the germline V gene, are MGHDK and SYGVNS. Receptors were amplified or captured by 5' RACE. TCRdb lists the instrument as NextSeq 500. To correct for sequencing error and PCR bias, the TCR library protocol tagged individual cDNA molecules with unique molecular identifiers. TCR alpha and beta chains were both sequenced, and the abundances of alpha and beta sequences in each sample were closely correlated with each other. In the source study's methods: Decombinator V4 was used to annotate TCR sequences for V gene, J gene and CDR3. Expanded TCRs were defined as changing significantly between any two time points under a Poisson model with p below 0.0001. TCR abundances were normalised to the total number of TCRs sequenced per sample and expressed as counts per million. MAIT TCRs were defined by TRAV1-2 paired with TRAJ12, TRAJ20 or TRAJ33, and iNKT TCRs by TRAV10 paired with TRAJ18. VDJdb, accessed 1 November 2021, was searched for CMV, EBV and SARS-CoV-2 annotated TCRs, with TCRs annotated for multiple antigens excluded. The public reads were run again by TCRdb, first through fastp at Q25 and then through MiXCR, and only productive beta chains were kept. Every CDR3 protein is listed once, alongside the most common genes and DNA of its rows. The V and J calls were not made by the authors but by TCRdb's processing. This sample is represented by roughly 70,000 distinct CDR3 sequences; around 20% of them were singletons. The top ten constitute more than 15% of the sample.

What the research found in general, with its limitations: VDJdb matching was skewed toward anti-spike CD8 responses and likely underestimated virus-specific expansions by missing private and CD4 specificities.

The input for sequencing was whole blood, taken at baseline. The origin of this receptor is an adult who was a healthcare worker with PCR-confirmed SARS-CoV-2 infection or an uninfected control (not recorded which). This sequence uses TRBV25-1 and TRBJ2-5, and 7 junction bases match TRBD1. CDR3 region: CASSEITGTAQETQYL. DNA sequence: TGTGCCAGCAGTGAGATAACCGGGACAGCGCAAGAGACCCAGTACTTA.